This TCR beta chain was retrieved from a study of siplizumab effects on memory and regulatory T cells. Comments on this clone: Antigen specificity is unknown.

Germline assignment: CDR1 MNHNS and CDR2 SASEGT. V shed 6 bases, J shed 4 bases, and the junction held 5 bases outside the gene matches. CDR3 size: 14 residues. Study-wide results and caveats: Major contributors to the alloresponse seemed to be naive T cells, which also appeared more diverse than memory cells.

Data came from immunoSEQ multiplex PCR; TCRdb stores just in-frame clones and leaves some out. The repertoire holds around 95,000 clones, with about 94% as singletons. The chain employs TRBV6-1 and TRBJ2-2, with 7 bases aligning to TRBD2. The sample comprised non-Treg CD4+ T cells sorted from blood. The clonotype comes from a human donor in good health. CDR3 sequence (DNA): TGTGCCAGCAGGCCCGGGGGGACCACCGGGGAGCTGTTTTTT. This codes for CASRPGGTTGELFF.